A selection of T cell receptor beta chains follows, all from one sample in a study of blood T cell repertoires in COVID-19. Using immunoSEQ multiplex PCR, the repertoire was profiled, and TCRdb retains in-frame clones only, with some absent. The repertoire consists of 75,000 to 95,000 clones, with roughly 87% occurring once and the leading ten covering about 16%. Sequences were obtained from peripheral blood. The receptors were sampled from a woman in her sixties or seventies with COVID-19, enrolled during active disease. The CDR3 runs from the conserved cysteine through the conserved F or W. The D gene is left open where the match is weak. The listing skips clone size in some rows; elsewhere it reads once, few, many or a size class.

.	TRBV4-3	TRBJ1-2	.	TGCGCCAGCAGCCCATACAGGGTTAACTATGGCTACACCTTC	CASSPYRVNYGYTF
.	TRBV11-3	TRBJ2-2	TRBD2	TGTGCCAGCAGCCCTGGACTAGCGGGTGACGGGGAGCTGTTTTTT	CASSPGLAGDGELFF
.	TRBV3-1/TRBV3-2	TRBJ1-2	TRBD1	TGTGCCAGCAGCCAAGGGACAGGGGAAGAGGGTGGCTACACCTTC	CASSQGTGEEGGYTF
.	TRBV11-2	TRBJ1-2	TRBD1	TGTGCCAGCAGCGACCCCTGGACAGGCATCTATGGCTACACCTTC	CASSDPWTGIYGYTF
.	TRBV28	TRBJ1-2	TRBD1	TGTGCCAGCAGGGGGACAGGCGACCGCGGGGGCTACACCTTC	CASRGTGDRGGYTF
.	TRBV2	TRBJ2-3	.	TGTGCCAGCAGTGGCACAGTCGATCACACAGATACGCAGTATTTT	CASSGTVDHTDTQYF
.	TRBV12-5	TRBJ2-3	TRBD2	TGTGCTAGTGGCCTGAGCGGGGCTGAGGATACGCAGTATTTT	CASGLSGAEDTQYF
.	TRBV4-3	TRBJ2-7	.	TGCGCCAGCAGCCAAGGCCGGGACTCTAGCTCCTACGAGCAGTACTTC	CASSQGRDSSSYEQYF
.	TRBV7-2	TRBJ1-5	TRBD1	TGTGCCAGCAGCTTAGACAGGGGTGGCAATCAGCCCCAGCATTTT	CASSLDRGGNQPQHF
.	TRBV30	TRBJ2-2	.	TGTGCCTGGATCTATCAGGGGTCCGGGGAGCTGTTTTTT	CAWIYQGSGELFF
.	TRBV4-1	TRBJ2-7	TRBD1	TGCGCCAGCAGCCAAGATGGGGGACAGGCTGCCTACGAGCAGTACTTC	CASSQDGGQAAYEQYF
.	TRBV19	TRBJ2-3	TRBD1	TGTGCCAGTAGTCCCGGGACAGGCAAGGATACGCAGTATTTT	CASSPGTGKDTQYF
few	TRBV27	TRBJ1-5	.	TGTGCCAGCAGTAAACAGGGTAATCAGCCCCAGCATTTT	CASSKQGNQPQHF
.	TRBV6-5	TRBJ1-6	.	TGTGCCAGCAGCCTTTGGGAGAATGGTTCACCCCTCCACTTT	CASSLWENGSPLHF
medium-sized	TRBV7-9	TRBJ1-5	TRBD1	TGTGCCAGCAGCTTAGGGACAGGGCGGCGCAATCAGCCCCAGCATTTT	CASSLGTGRRNQPQHF
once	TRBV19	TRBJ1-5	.	TGTGCCAGTAGGAGAACAGGGTCGTTTGGCAATCAGCCCCAGCATTTT	CASRRTGSFGNQPQHF
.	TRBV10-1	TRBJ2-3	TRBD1	TGCGCCAGCAGGAGGGACAGGGCCGAAGATACGCAGTATTTT	CASRRDRAEDTQYF
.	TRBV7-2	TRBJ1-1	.	TGTGCCAGCAGACCAGGAGGGACTTTGAACACTGAAGCTTTCTTT	CASRPGGTLNTEAFF
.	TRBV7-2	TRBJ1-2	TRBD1	TGTGCCAGCAGCCCGGGACAGTTTCGGGGCTACACCTTC	CASSPGQFRGYTF
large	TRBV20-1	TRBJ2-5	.	TGCAGTGCTAGTGCCAAAAGGGACTACCAAGAGACCCAGTACTTC	CSASAKRDYQETQYF
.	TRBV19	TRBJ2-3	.	TGTGCCAGTAGTATGCTAACTCCGGGGACAGATACGCAGTATTTT	CASSMLTPGTDTQYF
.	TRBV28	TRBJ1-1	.	TGTGCCAGCGGATTCCCGGGGAACACTGAAGCTTTCTTT	CASGFPGNTEAFF
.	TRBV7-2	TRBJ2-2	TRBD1	TGTGCCAGCAGCCGGGGACAGGGGAACACCGGGGAGCTGTTTTTT	CASSRGQGNTGELFF
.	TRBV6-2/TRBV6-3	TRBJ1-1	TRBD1	TGTGCCAGCAGTTACAAGACAGGGGCGAACACTGAAGCTTTCTTT	CASSYKTGANTEAFF
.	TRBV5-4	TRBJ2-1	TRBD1	TGTGCCAGCAGTCTTGCTCGGGACAGGGGGCGGGATGAGCAGTTCTTC	CASSLARDRGRDEQFF
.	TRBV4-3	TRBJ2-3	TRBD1	TGCGCCAGCAGCCAACAGGACAGGGGGCTGGATACGCAGTATTTT	CASSQQDRGLDTQYF
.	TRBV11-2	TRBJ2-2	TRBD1	TGTGCCAGCAGCTTACAGGGGGCTGGGGAGCTGTTTTTT	CASSLQGAGELFF
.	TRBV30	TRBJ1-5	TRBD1	TGTGCCTGGAGTTCCGGACAGGGAGTAAGTGGCAATCAGCCCCAGCATTTT	CAWSSGQGVSGNQPQHF
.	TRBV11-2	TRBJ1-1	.	TGTGCCAGCAGCCGCAGGGAGAACACTGAAGCTTTCTTT	CASSRRENTEAFF
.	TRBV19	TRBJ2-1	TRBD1	TGTGCCAGTAGTCTAGGACAGGGAAACTACAATGAGCAGTTCTTC	CASSLGQGNYNEQFF